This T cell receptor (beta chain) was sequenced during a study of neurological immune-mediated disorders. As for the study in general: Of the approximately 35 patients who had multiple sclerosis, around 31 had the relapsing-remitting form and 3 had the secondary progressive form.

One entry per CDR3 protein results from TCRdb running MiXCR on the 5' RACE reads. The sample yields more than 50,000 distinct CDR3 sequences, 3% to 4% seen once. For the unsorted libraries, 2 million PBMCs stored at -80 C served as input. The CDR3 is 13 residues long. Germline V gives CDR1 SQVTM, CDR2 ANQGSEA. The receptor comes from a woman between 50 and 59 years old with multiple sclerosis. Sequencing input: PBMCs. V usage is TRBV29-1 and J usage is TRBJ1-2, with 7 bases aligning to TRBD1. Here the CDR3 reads CTAGRGGLDGYTF. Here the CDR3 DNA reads TGCACCGCCGGCCGAGGGGGCTTGGATGGCTACACCTTC.